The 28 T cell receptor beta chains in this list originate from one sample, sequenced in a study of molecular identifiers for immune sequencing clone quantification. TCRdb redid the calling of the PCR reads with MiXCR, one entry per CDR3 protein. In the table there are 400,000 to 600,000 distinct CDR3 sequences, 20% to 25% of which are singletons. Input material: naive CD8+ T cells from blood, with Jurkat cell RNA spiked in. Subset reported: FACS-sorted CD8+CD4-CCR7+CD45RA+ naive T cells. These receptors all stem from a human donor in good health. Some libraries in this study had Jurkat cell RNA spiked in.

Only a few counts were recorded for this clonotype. In DNA, the CDR3 is TGTGCCAGTAATACTGGACAGATGAACACTGAAGCTTTCTTT. Its protein product is CASNTGQMNTEAFF. This chain links TRBV9 with TRBJ1-1; a possible D gene is TRBD1 (6 bases). Germline assignment: CDR1 SGDLS and CDR2 YYNGEE. The V end was cut by 8 bases, the J end by 0 bases, with 14 bases between. The CDR3 runs to 14 residues.

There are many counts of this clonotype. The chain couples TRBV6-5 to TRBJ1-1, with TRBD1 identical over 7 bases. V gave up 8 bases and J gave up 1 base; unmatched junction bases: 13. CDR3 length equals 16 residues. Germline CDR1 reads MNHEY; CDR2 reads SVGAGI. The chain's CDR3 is CASHPRDRIQNTEAFF. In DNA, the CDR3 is TGTGCCAGCCATCCCCGGGACAGAATCCAGAACACTGAAGCTTTCTTT.

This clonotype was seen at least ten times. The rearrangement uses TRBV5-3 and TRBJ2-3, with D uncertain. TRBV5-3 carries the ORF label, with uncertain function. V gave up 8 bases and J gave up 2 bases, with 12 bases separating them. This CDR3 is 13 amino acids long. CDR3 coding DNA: TGTGCCAGCAGCAGGCTCCCCACAGATACGCAGTATTTT. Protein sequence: CASSRLPTDTQYF.

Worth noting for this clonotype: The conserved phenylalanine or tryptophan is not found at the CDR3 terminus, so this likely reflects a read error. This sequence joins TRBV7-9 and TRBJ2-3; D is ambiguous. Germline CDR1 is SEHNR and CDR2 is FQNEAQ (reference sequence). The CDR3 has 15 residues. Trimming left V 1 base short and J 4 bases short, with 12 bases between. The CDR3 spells CASSLGQSGADTQYL. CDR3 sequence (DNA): TGTGCCAGCAGCTTAGGTCAGTCTGGGGCAGATACGCAGTATCTT.

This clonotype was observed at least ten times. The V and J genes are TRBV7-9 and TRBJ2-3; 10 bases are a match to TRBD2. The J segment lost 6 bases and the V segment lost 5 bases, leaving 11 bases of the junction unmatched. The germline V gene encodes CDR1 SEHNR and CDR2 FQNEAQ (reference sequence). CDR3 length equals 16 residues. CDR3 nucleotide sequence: TGTGCCAGCAGCATACCTACTAGCGGGGCGGATGATACGCAGTATTTT. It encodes CASSIPTSGADDTQYF.

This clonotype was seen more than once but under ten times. The CDR3 protein is CASSLAAGGRETQYF. The CDR3 region has the DNA TGTGCCAGCAGCCTCGCAGCGGGGGGCCGAGAGACCCAGTACTTC. This rearrangement joins TRBV7-9 to TRBJ2-5, with 9 positions matching TRBD2. J lost 4 bases, V lost 5 bases, and 8 bases had no gene match. The CDR3 spans 15 residues. Germline CDR1 and CDR2: SEHNR and FQNEAQ (reference sequence).

CDR3 nucleotides: TGTGCCAGCTCACCACAGGACTCTCGCGCGAGGTCAACTAATGAAAAACTGTTTTTT. Translating it yields CASSPQDSRARSTNEKLFF. The chain couples TRBV18 to TRBJ1-4; D is unresolved. Per the germline V gene, CDR1 is KGHSH and CDR2 is LQKENI. The ends were cut back, 1 base at V and 0 bases at J, with 18 bases in the middle. The CDR3 length is 19 residues.

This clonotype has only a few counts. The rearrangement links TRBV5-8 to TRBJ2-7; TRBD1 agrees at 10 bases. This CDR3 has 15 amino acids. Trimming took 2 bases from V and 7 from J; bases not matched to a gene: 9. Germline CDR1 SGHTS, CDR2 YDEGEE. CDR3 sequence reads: CASSLLGTGELEQYF. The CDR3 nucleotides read TGTGCCAGCAGCTTACTGGGGACAGGGGAGCTGGAGCAGTACTTC.

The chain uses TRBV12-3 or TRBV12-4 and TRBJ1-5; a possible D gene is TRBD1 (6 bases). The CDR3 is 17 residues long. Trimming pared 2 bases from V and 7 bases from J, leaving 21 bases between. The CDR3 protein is CASSLSVGWGAWQPQHF. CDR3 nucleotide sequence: TGTGCCAGCAGTTTAAGTGTTGGGTGGGGGGCATGGCAGCCCCAGCATTTT.

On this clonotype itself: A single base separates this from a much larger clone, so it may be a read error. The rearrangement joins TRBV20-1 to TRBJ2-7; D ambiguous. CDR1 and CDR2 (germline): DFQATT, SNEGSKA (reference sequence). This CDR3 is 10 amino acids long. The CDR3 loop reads CSAVLYERYF. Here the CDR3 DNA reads TGCAGTGCGGTATTGTACGAGCGGTACTTC.

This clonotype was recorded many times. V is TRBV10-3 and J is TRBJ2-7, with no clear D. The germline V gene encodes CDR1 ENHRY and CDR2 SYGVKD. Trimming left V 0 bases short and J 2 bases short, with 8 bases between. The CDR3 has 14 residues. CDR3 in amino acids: CAISESPGPYEQYF. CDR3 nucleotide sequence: TGTGCCATCAGTGAGTCTCCAGGTCCCTACGAGCAGTACTTC.

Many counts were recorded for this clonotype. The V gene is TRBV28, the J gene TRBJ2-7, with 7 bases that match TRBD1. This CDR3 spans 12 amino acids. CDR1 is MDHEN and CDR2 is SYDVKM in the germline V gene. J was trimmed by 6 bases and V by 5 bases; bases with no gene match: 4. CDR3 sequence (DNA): TGTGCCAGCAGTACGGACAGGCGCGAGCAGTACTTC. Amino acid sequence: CASSTDRREQYF. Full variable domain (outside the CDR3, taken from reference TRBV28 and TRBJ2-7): DVKVTQSSRYLVKRTGEKVFLECVQDMDHENMFWYRQDPGLGLRLIYFSYDVKMKEKGDIPEGYSVSREKKERFSLILESASTNQTSMYLCASSTDRREQYFGPGTRLTVT.

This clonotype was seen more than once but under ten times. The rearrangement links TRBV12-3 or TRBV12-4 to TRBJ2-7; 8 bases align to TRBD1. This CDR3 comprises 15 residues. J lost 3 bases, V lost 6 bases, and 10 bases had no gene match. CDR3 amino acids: CASRRAGQGYYEQYF. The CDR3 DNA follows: TGTGCCAGCAGGCGGGCCGGACAGGGTTACTACGAGCAGTACTTC.

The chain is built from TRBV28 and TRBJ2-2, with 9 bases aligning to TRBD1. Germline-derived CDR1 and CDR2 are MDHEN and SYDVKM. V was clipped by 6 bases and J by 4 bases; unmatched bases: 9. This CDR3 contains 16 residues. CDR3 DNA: TGTGCCAGCAGGTTCTACGGGACAGGGTTCACCGGGGAGCTGTTTTTT. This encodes CASRFYGTGFTGELFF. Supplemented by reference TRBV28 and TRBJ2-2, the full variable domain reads DVKVTQSSRYLVKRTGEKVFLECVQDMDHENMFWYRQDPGLGLRLIYFSYDVKMKEKGDIPEGYSVSREKKERFSLILESASTNQTSMYLCASRFYGTGFTGELFFGEGSRLTVL.

The CDR3 coding sequence is TGTGCCTGGAGTGCGGGGGGGCAAGGTGAGCAGTTCTTC. Protein product: CAWSAGGQGEQFF. V gene TRBV30 combines with J gene TRBJ2-1, with 8 bases matching TRBD2. Germline V CDR1 and CDR2: GTSNPN, SVGIG (reference sequence). Losses at the gene ends were 1 base for V and 9 bases for J; bases not matched to a gene: 5. The CDR3 extends over 13 amino acids. The full variable domain, with the rest looked up from reference TRBV30 and TRBJ2-1, is SQTIHQWPATLVQPVGSPLSLECTVEGTSNPNLYWYRQAAGRGLQLLFYSVGIGQISSEVPQNLSASRPQDRQFILSSKKLLLSDSGFYLCAWSAGGQGEQFFGPGTRLTVL.

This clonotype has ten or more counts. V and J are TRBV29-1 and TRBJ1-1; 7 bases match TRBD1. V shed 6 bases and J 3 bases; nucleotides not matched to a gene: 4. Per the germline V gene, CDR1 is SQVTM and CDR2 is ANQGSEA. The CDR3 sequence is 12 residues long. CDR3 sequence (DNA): TGCAGCGTAAAAGACAGGGACACTGAAGCTTTCTTT. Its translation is CSVKDRDTEAFF.

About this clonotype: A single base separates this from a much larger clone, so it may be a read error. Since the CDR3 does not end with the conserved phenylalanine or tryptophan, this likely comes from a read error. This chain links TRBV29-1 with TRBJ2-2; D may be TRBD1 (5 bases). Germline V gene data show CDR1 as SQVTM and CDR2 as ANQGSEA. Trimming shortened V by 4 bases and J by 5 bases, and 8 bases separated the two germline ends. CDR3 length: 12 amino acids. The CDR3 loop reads CSVVKGTGELFL. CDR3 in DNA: TGCAGCGTTGTTAAGGGGACCGGGGAGCTGTTTCTT.

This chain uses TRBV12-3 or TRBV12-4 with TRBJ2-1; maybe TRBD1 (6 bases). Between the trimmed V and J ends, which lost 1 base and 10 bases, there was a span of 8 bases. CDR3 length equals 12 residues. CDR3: CASSLGRGEQFF. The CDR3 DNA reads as TGTGCCAGCAGTTTAGGCAGGGGAGAGCAGTTCTTC.

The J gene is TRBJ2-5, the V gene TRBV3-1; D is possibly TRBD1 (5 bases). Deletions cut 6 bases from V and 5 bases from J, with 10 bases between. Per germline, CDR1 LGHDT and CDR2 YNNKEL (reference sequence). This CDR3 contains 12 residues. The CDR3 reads CASRGLLETQYF. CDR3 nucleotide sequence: TGTGCCAGCAGGGGGCTATTGGAGACCCAGTACTTC.

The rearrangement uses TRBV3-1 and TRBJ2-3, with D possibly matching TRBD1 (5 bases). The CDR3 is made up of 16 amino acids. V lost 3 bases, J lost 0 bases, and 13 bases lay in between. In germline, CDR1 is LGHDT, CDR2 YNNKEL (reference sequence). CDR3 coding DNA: TGTGCCAGCAGCCATGACAGAAAAAGTAGCACAGATACGCAGTATTTT. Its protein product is CASSHDRKSSTDTQYF.

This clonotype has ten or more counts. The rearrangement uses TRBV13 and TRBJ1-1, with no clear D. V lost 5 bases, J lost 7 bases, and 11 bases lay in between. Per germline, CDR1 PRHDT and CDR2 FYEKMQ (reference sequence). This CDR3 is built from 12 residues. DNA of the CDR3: TGTGCCAGCAGCCAAGTAGCTTTTGAAGCTTTCTTT. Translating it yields CASSQVAFEAFF.

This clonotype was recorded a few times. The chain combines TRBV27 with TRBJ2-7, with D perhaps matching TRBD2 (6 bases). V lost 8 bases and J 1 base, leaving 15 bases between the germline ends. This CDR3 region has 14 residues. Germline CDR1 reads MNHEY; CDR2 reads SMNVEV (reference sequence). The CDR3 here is CASGAGTGSYEQYF. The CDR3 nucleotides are TGTGCCAGCGGGGCGGGGACGGGGTCCTACGAGCAGTACTTC.

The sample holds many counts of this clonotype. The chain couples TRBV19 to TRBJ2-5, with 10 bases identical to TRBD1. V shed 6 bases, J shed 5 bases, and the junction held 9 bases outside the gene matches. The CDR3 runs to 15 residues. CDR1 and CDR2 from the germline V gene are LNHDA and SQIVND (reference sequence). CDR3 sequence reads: CASSQPGQGKETQYF. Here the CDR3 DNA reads TGTGCCAGTAGCCAACCGGGACAGGGGAAGGAGACCCAGTACTTC.

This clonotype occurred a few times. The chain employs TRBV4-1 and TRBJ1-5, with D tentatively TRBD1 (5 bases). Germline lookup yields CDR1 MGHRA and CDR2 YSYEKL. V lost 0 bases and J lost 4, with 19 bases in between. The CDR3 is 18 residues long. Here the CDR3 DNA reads TGCGCCAGCAGCCAAGAAACCCCTGAGGTCAGGGATAATCAGCCCCAGCATTTT. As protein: CASSQETPEVRDNQPQHF.

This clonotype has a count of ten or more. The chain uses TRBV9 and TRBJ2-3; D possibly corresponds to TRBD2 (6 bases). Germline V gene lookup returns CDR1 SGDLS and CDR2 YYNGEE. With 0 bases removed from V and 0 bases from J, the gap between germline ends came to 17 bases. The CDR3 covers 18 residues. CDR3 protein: CASSVAGDVRGSTDTQYF. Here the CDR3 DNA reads TGTGCCAGCAGCGTAGCGGGGGACGTTCGCGGGAGCACAGATACGCAGTATTTT.

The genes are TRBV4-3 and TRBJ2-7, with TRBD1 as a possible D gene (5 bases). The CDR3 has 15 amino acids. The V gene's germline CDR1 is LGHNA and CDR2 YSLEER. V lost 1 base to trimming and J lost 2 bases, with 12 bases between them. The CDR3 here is CASSQGDGAPYEQYF. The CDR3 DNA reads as TGCGCCAGCAGCCAAGGAGATGGGGCTCCCTACGAGCAGTACTTC.

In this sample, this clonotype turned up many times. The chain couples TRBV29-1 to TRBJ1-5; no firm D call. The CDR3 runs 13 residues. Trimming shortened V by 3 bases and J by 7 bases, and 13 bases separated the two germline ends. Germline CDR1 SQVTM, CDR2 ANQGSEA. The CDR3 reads CSVEDGVGQPQHF. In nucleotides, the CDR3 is TGCAGCGTTGAGGACGGGGTAGGCCAGCCCCAGCATTTT.

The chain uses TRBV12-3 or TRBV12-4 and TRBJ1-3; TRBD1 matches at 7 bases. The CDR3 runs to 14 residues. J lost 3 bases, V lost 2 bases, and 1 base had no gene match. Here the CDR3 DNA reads TGTGCCAGCAGTTTATCAGGGGGTGGAAACACCATATATTTT. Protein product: CASSLSGGGNTIYF.